The clone carrying this TCR beta chain appeared a few times. Its matching antigen is unknown. At one boundary the junction diverges from the germline segment, which might be a read error. Amplification used 60 Vbeta primers and 13 Jbeta primers. The repertoire was sequenced with immunoSEQ multiplex PCR; TCRdb's copy has only in-frame clones and lacks some. The sample lists 200,000 to 250,000 clones, about 74% occurring once. This record comes from a study of cytomegalovirus exposure and HLA in healthy donors. The CDR3 has 19 amino acids. The V gene's germline CDR1 is SEHNR and CDR2 FQNEAQ (reference sequence). There were likely unrecorded immune exposures, though donors were nominally healthy when sampled. Study results and caveats: TCR beta V- and J-gene trimming, according to a later analysis, was linked to a missense DCLRE1C variant. It was reported that TCR beta sequences correctly inferred the HLA-A and HLA-B alleles for most subjects. Excluded were some V segments that proved indistinguishable, including TRBV6-2 and TRBV6-3.

This sequence was found in a man between 35 and 55 years old in good health and CMV-seronegative. Source material: PBMCs. The V and J genes are TRBV7-9 and TRBJ1-5; D gene unclear. The CDR3 loop is CSSSPLPGYRRDDQWPQHF. The CDR3 nucleotides are TGTTCCAGCAGCCCTCTACCGGGATACCGAAGGGATGATCAATGGCCCCAGCATTTT.